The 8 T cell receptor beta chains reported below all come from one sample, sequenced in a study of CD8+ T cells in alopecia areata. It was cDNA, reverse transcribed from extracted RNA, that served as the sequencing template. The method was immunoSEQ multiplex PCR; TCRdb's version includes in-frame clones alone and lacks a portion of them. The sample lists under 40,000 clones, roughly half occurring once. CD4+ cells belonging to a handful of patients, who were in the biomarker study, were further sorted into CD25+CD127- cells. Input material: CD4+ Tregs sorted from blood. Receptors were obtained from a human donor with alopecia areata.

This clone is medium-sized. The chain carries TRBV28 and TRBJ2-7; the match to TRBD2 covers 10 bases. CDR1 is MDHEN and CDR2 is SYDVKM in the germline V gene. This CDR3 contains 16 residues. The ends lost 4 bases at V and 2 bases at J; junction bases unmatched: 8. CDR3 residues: CASSSPWTSGPYEQYF. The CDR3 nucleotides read TGTGCCAGCAGTTCCCCCTGGACTAGCGGTCCCTACGAGCAGTACTTC.

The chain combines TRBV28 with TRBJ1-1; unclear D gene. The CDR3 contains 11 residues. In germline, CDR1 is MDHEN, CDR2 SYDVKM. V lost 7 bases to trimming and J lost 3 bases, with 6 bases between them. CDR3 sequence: CASKGDTEAFF. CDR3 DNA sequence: TGTGCCAGCAAGGGAGACACTGAAGCTTTCTTT.

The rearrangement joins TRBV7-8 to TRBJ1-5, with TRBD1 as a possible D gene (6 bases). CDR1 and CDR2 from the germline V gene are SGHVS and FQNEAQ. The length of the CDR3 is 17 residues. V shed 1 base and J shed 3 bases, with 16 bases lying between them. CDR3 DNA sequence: TGTGCCAGCAGCTTAGTTTGGGGGGCCCCTTACAATCAGCCCCAGCATTTT. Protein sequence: CASSLVWGAPYNQPQHF.

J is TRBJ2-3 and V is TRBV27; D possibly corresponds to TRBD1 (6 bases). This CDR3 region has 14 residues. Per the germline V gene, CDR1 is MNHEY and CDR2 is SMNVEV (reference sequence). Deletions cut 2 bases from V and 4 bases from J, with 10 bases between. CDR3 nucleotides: TGTGCCAGCAGTTTAACAGGGATCGCAGATACGCAGTATTTT. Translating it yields CASSLTGIADTQYF.

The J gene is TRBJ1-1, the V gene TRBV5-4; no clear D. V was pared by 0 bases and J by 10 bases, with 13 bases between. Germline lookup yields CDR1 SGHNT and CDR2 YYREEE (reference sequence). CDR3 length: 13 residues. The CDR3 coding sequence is TGTGCCAGCAGCTTGGGTCAGAATAGTGGAGCTTTCTTT. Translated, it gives CASSLGQNSGAFF. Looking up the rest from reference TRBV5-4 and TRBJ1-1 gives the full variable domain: ETGVTQSPTHLIKTRGQQVTLRCSSQSGHNTVSWYQQALGQGPQFIFQYYREEENGRGNFPPRFSGLQFPNYSSELNVNALELDDSALYLCASSLGQNSGAFFGQGTRLTVV.

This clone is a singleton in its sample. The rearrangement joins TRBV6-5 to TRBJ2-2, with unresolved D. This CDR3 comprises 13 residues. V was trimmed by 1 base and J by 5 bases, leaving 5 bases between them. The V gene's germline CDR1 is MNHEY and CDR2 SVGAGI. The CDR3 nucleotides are TGTGCCAGCAGTTACTGGGGAACCGGGGAGCTGTTTTTT. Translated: CASSYWGTGELFF.

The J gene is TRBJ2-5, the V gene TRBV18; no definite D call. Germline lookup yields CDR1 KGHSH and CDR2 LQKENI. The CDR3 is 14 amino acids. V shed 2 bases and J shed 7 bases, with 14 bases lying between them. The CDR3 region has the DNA TGTGCCAGCTCACCAGGCGGACGTTGGGGGACCCAGTACTTC. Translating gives CASSPGGRWGTQYF. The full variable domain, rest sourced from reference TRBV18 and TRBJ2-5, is NAGVMQNPRHLVRRRGQEARLRCSPMKGHSHVYWYRQLPEEGLKFMVYLQKENIIDESGMPKERFSAEFPKEGPSILRIQQVVRGDSAAYFCASSPGGRWGTQYFGPGTRLLVL.

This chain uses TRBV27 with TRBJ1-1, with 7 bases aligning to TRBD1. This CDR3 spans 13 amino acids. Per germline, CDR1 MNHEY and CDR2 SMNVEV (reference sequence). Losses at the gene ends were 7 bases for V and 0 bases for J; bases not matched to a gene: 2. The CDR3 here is CASKGQLNTEAFF. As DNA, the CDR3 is TGTGCCAGCAAGGGACAGTTGAACACTGAAGCTTTCTTT.